The present entry profiles one T cell receptor beta chain with its context. The record originates from a study of OX40 agonist ivuxolimab in advanced cancers. About the study: It was ivuxolimab, an agonistic anti-OX40 (CD134) antibody, that patients were treated with. Every 2 weeks, patients received ivuxolimab intravenously, dosed at 0.01 to 10 mg/kg. Dose-escalation patients had hepatocellular carcinoma, melanoma, renal cell or head and neck cancer.

The table came from immunoSEQ multiplex PCR; TCRdb's copy has only in-frame clones and leaves some out. Of 60,000 or so clones in the sample, about nine tenths are singletons; the top ten hold 5% to 5.5%. Sampling times: baseline, cycle 4 day 1, cycle 7 day 1. The V end was cut by 2 bases, the J end by 1 base, with 12 bases between. CDR1 SGHRS and CDR2 YFSETQ come from the germline V gene. The CDR3 totals 15 residues. Sequenced material: CD4+ or CD8+ T cells sorted from blood, taken in a trial of the OX40 agonist ivuxolimab. The TCR comes from an adult with an advanced solid tumor such as melanoma, head and neck, liver or kidney cancer. The V gene is TRBV5-1, the J gene TRBJ1-1; maybe TRBD1 (5 bases). CDR3 in amino acids: CASSFSGLQNTEAFF. In DNA form, the CDR3 reads TGCGCCAGCAGCTTTTCGGGACTCCAGAACACTGAAGCTTTCTTT.